This T cell receptor (beta chain) stems from a study of blood T cell repertoires in COVID-19 (dated by TCRdb to 2020 to 2021). Regarding the research as a whole: Samples from collaborators originated in the United States, Italy and Spain and spanned both the acute and convalescent phases of COVID-19. A de-identified subject ID, COVID-19 status, age in years and sex were almost always included in the sample metadata. The repertoires were made available in a free public database intended to serve as a resource for research on the immune response to SARS-CoV-2. The samples were drawn from two sources: the first 160 participants of the ongoing ImmuneRACE study, and over 1,000 subjects contributed by 6 global collaborators. The material from the prospective study consisted of cDNA or gDNA derived from T cells, B-cell-depleted T cells, or PBMCs. Where HLA class I and class II types were available, the types were taken from metadata supplied by the sample provider, not from assay-based typing. Deeply sampled blood TCRbeta repertoires from subjects exposed to, actively infected with, or recovered from COVID-19 were included in the dataset. What the study reported, not specific to this receptor: Clinical and demographic metadata were provided uncurated, with the amount varying by source and participant.

In the case of this clone: No cognate antigen has been identified for it. Base qualities are not at hand, and no much larger clone is one base apart.

Collaborating institutions collected whole blood in K2EDTA tubes following their own protocols. For TCRbeta analysis, collaborators shipped samples as frozen whole blood, isolated PBMCs, or DNA extracted from either of those sample types. The immunoSEQ Assay, a bias-controlled multiplex PCR, was used to amplify TCRbeta CDR3 regions from genomic DNA. Turning to the authors' computational methods: The number of nucleated cells in each sample was estimated by amplification of reference gene primers within the assay. To quantify the absolute abundance of each unique TCRbeta CDR3 rearrangement, sequence reads were collapsed and filtered. For each sample, productive Simpson clonality was calculated as the square root of Simpson's diversity index across productive rearrangements. TCRdb provides this immuneACCESS table in a form limited to in-frame rearrangements. Some clones are lacking; in checked studies, under half of them reflect an unresolved V gene, and why the rest are absent is not known. V and J calls and clone size follow that table, whereas D and trimming were derived from the DNA. The sample table records under 65,000 clones; over 75% of these occur just once. In total, the top ten clones hold roughly 5.3% of the sample.

V loses 2 bases at its end and J loses 5 bases; junction bases beyond the gene matches: 8. CDR1 LNHDA and CDR2 SQIVND are derived from the germline V gene (reference sequence). Spanning cysteine to phenylalanine, the CDR3 consists of 16 amino acids. Only the CDR3 region is kept as DNA, spanning 48 bases read in frame from base 1. This receptor chain uses TRBV19 and TRBJ1-2, with 10 middle bases fitting TRBD1. Sequencing was performed on peripheral blood. The receptor was derived from a man older than 75 in a cohort sampled during active COVID-19. The nucleotides are TGTGCCAGTAGTATACTCTCCAGGGACAGGGGATATGGCTACACCTTC. This gives the protein CASSILSRDRGYGYTF.